The 24 T cell receptor beta chains presented below share a single source sample, sequenced in a study of shared clonotypes between healthy human individuals. Method: immunoSEQ multiplex PCR; TCRdb's copy keeps in-frame clones and lacks some. The sample yields roughly 1,000,000 clones, approximately 78% seen once. The sample taken for sequencing was memory CD4+ T cells from PBMCs. This sample's subset: CD45RA-negative fraction. The receptors were gathered from a man between 18 and 29 years old in good health. Some clones in this sample may be carry-over from other donors' samples.

The V call is TRBV19, the J call TRBJ1-2; D is unclear. CDR1 and CDR2 from the germline V gene are LNHDA and SQIVND (reference sequence). The CDR3 loop spans 13 amino acids. V was pared by 2 bases and J by 5 bases, with 9 bases between. CDR3 DNA sequence: TGTGCCAGTAGTATACCGGGCGTTTATGGCTACACCTTC. This codes for CASSIPGVYGYTF.

The V gene is TRBV7-2, the J gene TRBJ2-1; 8 bases are shared with TRBD1. This CDR3 is 15 amino acids long. V dropped 2 bases and J dropped 7; count of bases not matched to a gene: 7. Germline CDR1 and CDR2: SGHTA and FQGNSA. DNA of the CDR3: TGTGCCAGCAGCTTAAGCGGCAGGGGGCCAAATGAGCAGTTCTTC. This gives the protein CASSLSGRGPNEQFF.

The V and J genes are TRBV28 and TRBJ2-2; tentatively, D is TRBD2 (6 bases). V lost 8 bases and J lost 3, with 10 bases in between. The CDR3 sequence is 13 residues long. Germline V gene data show CDR1 as MDHEN and CDR2 as SYDVKM. The CDR3 here is CASQSGDTGELFF. CDR3 nucleotides: TGTGCCAGCCAATCGGGAGACACCGGGGAGCTGTTTTTT.

The chain joins TRBV7-9 to TRBJ1-5; D possibly corresponds to TRBD1 (5 bases). This CDR3 has 16 residues. CDR1 is SEHNR, CDR2 FQNEAQ, per germline (reference sequence). Trimming took off 0 bases at V and 2 bases at J, with 11 bases between the two ends. The CDR3 DNA is TGTGCCAGCAGCTTAGCGGGGAGGGACCGCAATCAGCCCCAGCATTTT. This gives the protein CASSLAGRDRNQPQHF. Full variable domain (rest looked up from reference TRBV7-9 and TRBJ1-5): DTGVSQNPRHKITKRGQNVTFRCDPISEHNRLYWYRQTLGQGPEFLTYFQNEAQLEKSRLLSDRFSAERPKGSFSTLEIQRTEQGDSAMYLCASSLAGRDRNQPQHFGDGTRLSIL.

Comment on this clone: This may be a read error, as it is one base from a much larger clone. Different DNA sequences within this sample yield the same CDR3. The genes are TRBV5-8 and TRBJ2-7; D uncertain. Germline loops: CDR1 SGHTS, CDR2 YDEGEE. The CDR3 has 11 residues. The V gene lost 4 bases and the J gene lost 3 bases, with 5 bases spanning the gap. The CDR3 here is CASSLHYEQYF. The DNA of the CDR3 is TGTGCCAGCAGCCTACACTACGAGCAGTACTTC.

This chain uses TRBV6-1 with TRBJ1-5; D unclear. The germline V gene encodes CDR1 MNHNS and CDR2 SASEGT. This CDR3 region has 15 residues. Trimming took 2 bases from V and 3 from J, leaving 11 bases between them. The CDR3 region is CASSEYRTDNQPQHF. In DNA form, the CDR3 reads TGTGCCAGCAGTGAATATAGGACGGACAATCAGCCCCAGCATTTT.

This chain connects TRBV5-1 to TRBJ1-5, with TRBD1 matching 7 bases. The CDR3 covers 16 residues. Germline V gives CDR1 SGHRS, CDR2 YFSETQ. J was trimmed by 0 bases and V by 4 bases; bases with no gene match: 7. Here the CDR3 DNA reads TGCGCCAGCAGCGATGGGACAGCTTATAGCAATCAGCCCCAGCATTTT. It encodes CASSDGTAYSNQPQHF.

V and J are TRBV5-4 and TRBJ1-1; D remains ambiguous. CDR1 is SGHNT and CDR2 is YYREEE in the germline V gene (reference sequence). The CDR3 extends over 16 amino acids. Trimming removed 1 base from V and 4 bases from J, with 17 bases in between. CDR3 region: CASSLLRTDGGTEAFF. The CDR3 DNA is TGTGCCAGCAGCTTGCTCCGGACCGACGGCGGCACTGAAGCTTTCTTT.

V usage is TRBV4-1 and J usage is TRBJ1-1; the D gene is possibly TRBD1 (5 bases). Trimming took 2 bases from V and 1 from J, leaving 17 bases between them. The germline V gene encodes CDR1 MGHRA and CDR2 YSYEKL. This CDR3 is 17 amino acids long. CDR3 region: CASSQTPSGASNTEAFF. The CDR3 DNA reads TGCGCCAGCAGCCAAACCCCCTCCGGGGCGTCGAACACTGAAGCTTTCTTT.

The genes are TRBV11-2 and TRBJ1-3; D is perhaps TRBD1 (6 bases). Deletions cut 5 bases from V and 0 bases from J, with 17 bases between. Germline CDR1 is SGHAT and CDR2 is FQNNGV. The CDR3 is 17 residues long. CDR3 sequence (DNA): TGTGCCAGCAGCCATTCTCGAGGGGGGCACTCTGGAAACACCATATATTTT. Translation gives CASSHSRGGHSGNTIYF. Looking up the rest from reference TRBV11-2 and TRBJ1-3 gives the full variable domain: EAGVAQSPRYKIIEKRQSVAFWCNPISGHATLYWYQQILGQGPKLLIQFQNNGVVDDSQLPKDRFSAERLKGVDSTLKIQPAKLEDSAVYLCASSHSRGGHSGNTIYFGEGSWLTVV.

As to this clone: The sample contains more than one DNA sequence encoding this CDR3. The V gene is TRBV5-1, the J gene TRBJ2-5; a weak D match, TRBD2 (5 bases). Trimming stripped 1 base from V and 1 base from J, with 8 bases between. The CDR3 runs to 14 residues. From germline, CDR1 is SGHRS and CDR2 YFSETQ. The DNA of the CDR3 is TGCGCCAGCAGCTTGCTGAGCGGCCAAGAGACCCAGTACTTC. This translates into CASSLLSGQETQYF.

On this clone itself: The sample holds other DNA sequences that translate to the same CDR3. V is TRBV28 and J is TRBJ2-4; weak D call: TRBD1 (6 bases). Germline loops: CDR1 MDHEN, CDR2 SYDVKM. This CDR3 has 13 amino acids. Deletions cut 9 bases from V and 1 base from J, with 10 bases between. The CDR3 bases are TGTGCCAGTTCAGGGGAGGCCAAAAACATTCAGTACTTC. It translates to CASSGEAKNIQYF.

This clone was counted a few times. This CDR3 is also generated by other DNA sequences in the sample. The rearrangement uses TRBV6-1 and TRBJ1-5, with D maybe TRBD1 (6 bases). Per the germline V gene, CDR1 is MNHNS and CDR2 is SASEGT. CDR3 length: 14 residues. Between the trimmed V and J ends, which lost 5 bases and 5 bases, there was a span of 13 bases. CDR3 sequence reads: CASSLTGDDQPQHF. The CDR3 nucleotides read TGTGCCAGCAGTTTGACAGGCGACGATCAGCCCCAGCATTTT.

The chain uses TRBV19 and TRBJ2-1; perhaps TRBD1 as D (6 bases). CDR1 and CDR2 from the germline V gene are LNHDA and SQIVND (reference sequence). V gave up 6 bases and J gave up 14 bases, with 26 bases separating them. This CDR3 is 15 amino acids long. For the CDR3, the DNA is TGTGCCAGTAGGCCCAACACCCTCCTGACAGGAACGGAGTTCTTC. Its translation: CASRPNTLLTGTEFF.

V and J are TRBV5-1 and TRBJ2-5; possibly TRBD2 for D (6 bases). The germline CDR1 and CDR2 sequences are SGHRS and YFSETQ. CDR3 length: 15 amino acids. V lost 7 bases to trimming and J lost 1 base, with 17 bases between them. The CDR3 coding sequence is TGCGCCAGCGGCTGGGAGGCGACCCCCCAAGAGACCCAGTACTTC. It specifies CASGWEATPQETQYF. Combining the CDR3 with reference TRBV5-1 and TRBJ2-5 gives the whole variable domain KAGVTQTPRYLIKTRGQQVTLSCSPISGHRSVSWYQQTPGQGLQFLFEYFSETQRNKGNFPGRFSGRQFSNSRSEMNVSTLELGDSALYLCASGWEATPQETQYFGPGTRLLVL.

This clone was seen a single time. The rearrangement uses TRBV7-9 and TRBJ2-1; 8 bases fit TRBD2. The J segment lost 0 bases and the V segment lost 4 bases, leaving 11 bases of the junction unmatched. This CDR3 is 18 amino acids long. Germline assignment: CDR1 SEHNR and CDR2 FQNEAQ (reference sequence). The CDR3 sequence: CASSSSGSGKDSYNEQFF. In DNA, the CDR3 is TGTGCCAGCAGCTCGTCAGGTAGCGGGAAAGACTCCTACAATGAGCAGTTCTTC. The full variable domain, its missing parts supplied by reference TRBV7-9 and TRBJ2-1, is DTGVSQNPRHKITKRGQNVTFRCDPISEHNRLYWYRQTLGQGPEFLTYFQNEAQLEKSRLLSDRFSAERPKGSFSTLEIQRTEQGDSAMYLCASSSSGSGKDSYNEQFFGPGTRLTVL.

This clone came up a few times. The CDR3 DNA reads as TGTGCCAGCAGCTTGGGCGCTTCCTACCCGAGCTACAATGAGCAGTTCTTC. This gives the protein CASSLGASYPSYNEQFF. This chain uses TRBV5-8 with TRBJ2-1; D call uncertain. The V gene lost 0 bases and the J gene lost 3 bases, with 16 bases spanning the gap. Per the germline V gene, CDR1 is SGHTS and CDR2 is YDEGEE. The CDR3 totals 17 residues.

The chain has TRBV11-1 and TRBJ2-1; 8 positions match TRBD2. The V gene's germline CDR1 is SGHAT and CDR2 FQDESV (reference sequence). V lost 8 bases to trimming and J lost 3 bases; unmatched junction nucleotides: 6. The CDR3 totals 14 residues. The CDR3 is CASSGLAGYNEQFF. The CDR3 region has the DNA TGTGCCAGCTCCGGGCTAGCGGGCTACAATGAGCAGTTCTTC. Using reference TRBV11-1 and TRBJ2-1 for the parts outside the CDR3, the full variable domain is EAEVAQSPRYKITEKSQAVAFWCDPISGHATLYWYRQILGQGPELLVQFQDESVVDDSQLPKDRFSAERLKGVDSTLKIQPAELGDSAMYLCASSGLAGYNEQFFGPGTRLTVL.

The V and J genes are TRBV18 and TRBJ2-5, with a weak D call TRBD2 (6 bases). From germline, CDR1 is KGHSH and CDR2 LQKENI. The germline V and J ends were trimmed by 6 bases and 1 base, with 12 bases remaining between them. This CDR3 region has 14 residues. CDR3 loop: CASSGTQSQETQYF. The CDR3 DNA follows: TGTGCCAGCTCCGGGACTCAAAGCCAAGAGACCCAGTACTTC.

The chain carries TRBV15 and TRBJ2-5, with TRBD1 as a possible D gene (6 bases). Germline assignment: CDR1 LNHNV and CDR2 YYDKDF (reference sequence). V lost 5 bases and J lost 7, with 20 bases in between. The CDR3 is made up of 15 amino acids. In nucleotides, the CDR3 is TGTGCCACCAGCGCCCGACAGGTTCCCAGTGGGACCCAGTACTTC. Translating it yields CATSARQVPSGTQYF.

The rearrangement uses TRBV21-1 and TRBJ2-4; the table calls TRBD1, which could not be checked here. TRBV21-1 is an annotated pseudogene. This CDR3 comprises 24 residues. The CDR3 sequence is CASSKVQRQRLGDDRDGAKNIQYF. The DNA for the CDR3 is TGTGCCAGCAGCAAAGTTCAAAGACAAAGACTTGGTGACGACAGGGATGGGGCCAAAAACATTCAGTACTTC.

The chain is built from TRBV6-1 and TRBJ1-1; 9 bases are a match to TRBD1. The CDR3 sequence is 14 residues long. Germline CDR1 MNHNS, CDR2 SASEGT. V shed 6 bases and J 8 bases; nucleotides not matched to a gene: 10. This chain's CDR3 is CASRKTGGAREAFF. In nucleotides, the CDR3 is TGTGCCAGCAGGAAGACAGGGGGGGCCCGAGAAGCTTTCTTT.

The chain combines TRBV11-2 with TRBJ2-2; a weak D match, TRBD1 (6 bases). V gave up 5 bases and J gave up 5 bases, with 15 bases separating them. The CDR3 is 15 amino acids. Germline loops: CDR1 SGHAT, CDR2 FQNNGV. The DNA of the CDR3 is TGTGCCAGCAGCCAAATAAGGGGGAAGACCGGGGAGCTGTTTTTT. Its protein product is CASSQIRGKTGELFF.

This clone showed up just a few times. V usage is TRBV30 and J usage is TRBJ2-5; no clear D gene. Matching the DNA end better, TRBJ2-7 makes the J call doubtful. Per germline, CDR1 GTSNPN and CDR2 SVGIG (reference sequence). This CDR3 comprises 14 residues. CDR3 sequence reads: CAWSVRLVAYEQYF. The CDR3 DNA is TGTGCCTGGAGTGTACGGCTAGTCGCCTACGAGCAGTACTTC.